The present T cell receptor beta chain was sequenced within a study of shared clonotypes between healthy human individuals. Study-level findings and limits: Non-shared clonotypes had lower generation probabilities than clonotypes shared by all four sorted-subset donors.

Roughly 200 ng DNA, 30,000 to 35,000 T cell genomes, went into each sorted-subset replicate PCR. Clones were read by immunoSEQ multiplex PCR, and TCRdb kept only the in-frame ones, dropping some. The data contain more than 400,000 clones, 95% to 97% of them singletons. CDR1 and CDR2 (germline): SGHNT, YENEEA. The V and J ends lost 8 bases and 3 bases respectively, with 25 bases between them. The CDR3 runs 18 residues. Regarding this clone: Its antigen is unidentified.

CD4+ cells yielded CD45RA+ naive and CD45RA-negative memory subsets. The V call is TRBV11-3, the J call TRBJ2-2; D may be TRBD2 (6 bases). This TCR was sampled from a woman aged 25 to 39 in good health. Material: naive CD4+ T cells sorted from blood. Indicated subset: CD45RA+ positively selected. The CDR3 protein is CASQYPSAVRRDTGELFF. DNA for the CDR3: TGTGCCAGCCAGTATCCTTCGGCGGTCAGGAGGGACACCGGGGAGCTGTTTTTT.